The sequence of this T cell receptor (beta chain) was determined in a study of shared clonotypes between healthy human individuals. As for the study in general: Aged 18 to 49, the donors were a couple of women and a few men. The study, taken as a whole, reports: Among a handful of donors, approximately 4.6% of naive CD4 clonotypes were found in common. Among donors, the sharing of clonotypes was expected to be influenced by sequencing depth.

A remark on this clone: Its target is unknown.

TCRdb's table, derived via immunoSEQ multiplex PCR, lists solely in-frame clones and lacks some. The table records under 1,100,000 clones, approximately 80% of them present only once. Caucasian adults residing in Nashville, Tennessee made up all the donors. With 5 bases clipped from V and 0 bases from J, the junction kept 6 bases outside the gene matches. The germline gives CDR1 SQVTM, CDR2 ANQGSEA. The CDR3 totals 15 residues. The source of this sequence is a man between 18 and 29 years old in good health. Some clones in this sample may be carry-over from other donors' samples. The chain employs TRBV29-1 and TRBJ1-2; 10 bases map to TRBD1. The sequencing input was memory CD4+ T cells from PBMCs. As for subset: CD45RA-negative fraction. The CDR3 DNA follows: TGCAGCGTTCCGGGACAGGGGCTAGCTAACTATGGCTACACCTTC. This codes for CSVPGQGLANYGYTF. The full variable domain, completed using reference TRBV29-1 and TRBJ1-2, is SAVISQKPSRDICQRGTSLTIQCQVDSQVTMMFWYRQQPGQSLTLIATANQGSEATYESGFVIDKFPISRPNLTFSTLTVSNMSPEDSSIYLCSVPGQGLANYGYTFGSGTRLTVV.